This TCR beta chain came from a study of PD-L1 blockade in urothelial cancer. Background on the study: Atezolizumab was started by patients around 2014 at 1,200 mg intravenously every 3 weeks.

The assay was immunoSEQ multiplex PCR, and TCRdb's table has in-frame clones only and misses some. The sample consists of 35,000 to 45,000 clones, approximately 93% of them appearing once. V lost 5 bases to trimming and J lost 8 bases, with 10 bases between them. CDR1 and CDR2 from the germline V gene are SEHNR and FQNEAQ (reference sequence). CDR3 length: 12 amino acids. The time point is: pretreatment peripheral blood. The sequence was obtained from a woman in her sixties with urothelial cancer. The sequencing here drew on PBMCs, taken around atezolizumab (anti-PD-L1) treatment. The chain employs TRBV7-9 and TRBJ2-1, with D uncertain. CDR3 coding DNA: TGTGCCAGCAGCGACCAACGGGATGAGCAGTTCTTC. Its translation is CASSDQRDEQFF.